A selection of T cell receptor beta chains follows, all from one sample in a study of T cell clonotyping in hematopoietic cell transplantation. TCRdb's copy holds only in-frame clones and misses some; the assay was immunoSEQ multiplex PCR. The data show about 69,000 clones, with roughly 94% seen just once and around 1.5% held by the top ten. Material for sequencing was peripheral blood mononuclear cells. The receptors stem from a man aged 45-65 years in good health. Some clones in this sample may be carry-over from other donors' samples. The CDR3 runs from the conserved cysteine through the conserved F or W. The order of the fields is V gene, D gene, J gene, clone size, CDR3 DNA, CDR3 protein. A D gene is named only where the DNA matches it firmly. Size is omitted from some rows. Given values are once, few, many or a class for expanded clones.

v_gene: TRBV7-2
d_gene: TRBD2
j_gene: TRBJ2-1
abundance: -
CDR3nt: TGTGCCAGCAGCTTCGCGGGAGGGCCCTACAATGAGCAGTTCTTC
CDR3aa: CASSFAGGPYNEQFF

v_gene: TRBV5-1
d_gene: -
j_gene: TRBJ1-5
abundance: -
CDR3nt: TGCGCCAGCAGTGTCCAGGGAAATAGCAATCAGCCCCAGCATTTT
CDR3aa: CASSVQGNSNQPQHF

v_gene: TRBV5-1
d_gene: TRBD2
j_gene: TRBJ2-1
abundance: -
CDR3nt: TGCGCCAGCAGCAGAAGAGGGACTACCAATGAGCAGTTCTTC
CDR3aa: CASSRRGTTNEQFF

v_gene: TRBV4-1
d_gene: -
j_gene: TRBJ2-1
abundance: -
CDR3nt: TGCGCCAGCAGCCAAGCAAGCGGCCCCACCAATGAGCAGTTCTTC
CDR3aa: CASSQASGPTNEQFF

v_gene: TRBV7-8
d_gene: TRBD1
j_gene: TRBJ1-4
abundance: -
CDR3nt: TGTGCCAGCAGCCGTGCACGGGCCGGACAGGGGAACGAAAAACTGTTTTTT
CDR3aa: CASSRARAGQGNEKLFF

v_gene: TRBV6-1
d_gene: -
j_gene: TRBJ2-2
abundance: -
CDR3nt: TGTGCCAGCAGTGAGTTCAAGGGAAACACCGGGGAGCTGTTTTTT
CDR3aa: CASSEFKGNTGELFF

v_gene: TRBV29-1
d_gene: -
j_gene: TRBJ2-7
abundance: once
CDR3nt: TGCAGCGTTGAAGACAGGGCCGAGCAGTACTTC
CDR3aa: CSVEDRAEQYF

v_gene: TRBV14
d_gene: -
j_gene: TRBJ1-1
abundance: -
CDR3nt: TGTGCCAGCAACCTAGGAGGGTCCACTGAAGCTTTCTTT
CDR3aa: CASNLGGSTEAFF

v_gene: TRBV5-1
d_gene: TRBD1
j_gene: TRBJ1-4
abundance: -
CDR3nt: TGCGCCAGCCAGGGGGGGACAGGGGCTTCCGAAAAACTGTTTTTT
CDR3aa: CASQGGTGASEKLFF

v_gene: TRBV2
d_gene: TRBD2
j_gene: TRBJ2-7
abundance: -
CDR3nt: TGTGCCAGCAGTGAAAAAGCGGGAGTACGGGAGCAGTACTTC
CDR3aa: CASSEKAGVREQYF

v_gene: TRBV30
d_gene: TRBD1
j_gene: TRBJ1-2
abundance: -
CDR3nt: TGTGCCTGGAGTGCCGGACAGGTCCTTATCAACTATGGCTACACCTTC
CDR3aa: CAWSAGQVLINYGYTF

v_gene: TRBV5-6
d_gene: -
j_gene: TRBJ1-1
abundance: -
CDR3nt: TGTGCCAGCAGCTCCTTTATGAACACTGAAGCTTTCTTT
CDR3aa: CASSSFMNTEAFF

v_gene: TRBV11-2
d_gene: -
j_gene: TRBJ2-3
abundance: -
CDR3nt: TGTGCCAGCAGCTCGAGGGATACGCAGTATTTT
CDR3aa: CASSSRDTQYF

v_gene: TRBV27
d_gene: TRBD1
j_gene: TRBJ1-4
abundance: -
CDR3nt: TGTGCCAGCAAAACCCGCACAGGGGTCGAGGGTGAAAAACTGTTTTTT
CDR3aa: CASKTRTGVEGEKLFF

v_gene: TRBV28
d_gene: -
j_gene: TRBJ1-2
abundance: -
CDR3nt: TGTGCCAGCCGTGTGGGGGGCTATGGCTACACCTTC
CDR3aa: CASRVGGYGYTF

v_gene: TRBV6-1
d_gene: TRBD1
j_gene: TRBJ2-7
abundance: -
CDR3nt: TGTGCCAGCAGCGATGGGACAGACCCTTACGAGCAGTACTTC
CDR3aa: CASSDGTDPYEQYF

v_gene: TRBV5-6
d_gene: -
j_gene: TRBJ2-7
abundance: -
CDR3nt: TGTGCCAGCAGCTTGGGACGGGCCTACGAGCAGTACTTC
CDR3aa: CASSLGRAYEQYF

v_gene: TRBV9
d_gene: -
j_gene: TRBJ1-4
abundance: once
CDR3nt: TGTGCCAGCAGCGTAGGGGGGGGAATGGCAACTAATGAAAAACTGTTTTTT
CDR3aa: CASSVGGGMATNEKLFF

v_gene: TRBV25-1
d_gene: -
j_gene: TRBJ2-7
abundance: -
CDR3nt: TGTGCCAGCAGTGAGAGAGACGTTTCCTACGAGCAGTACTTC
CDR3aa: CASSERDVSYEQYF

v_gene: TRBV20-1
d_gene: TRBD1
j_gene: TRBJ2-1
abundance: -
CDR3nt: TGCAGTGCTAAGGACAGGGCAGAGCAGTTCTTC
CDR3aa: CSAKDRAEQFF

v_gene: TRBV30
d_gene: -
j_gene: TRBJ1-5
abundance: -
CDR3nt: TGTGCCTGGAGTGTTCCTGGGGGGAGCAATCAGCCCCAGCATTTT
CDR3aa: CAWSVPGGSNQPQHF

v_gene: TRBV9
d_gene: TRBD1
j_gene: TRBJ2-7
abundance: -
CDR3nt: TGTGCCAGCAGCCCTAAGGACAGGGGAGGCTACGAGCAGTACTTC
CDR3aa: CASSPKDRGGYEQYF

v_gene: TRBV5-8
d_gene: TRBD1
j_gene: TRBJ1-5
abundance: -
CDR3nt: TGTGCCAGCAGCTTGGGTCAGGGGGCGGATCAGCCCCAGCATTTT
CDR3aa: CASSLGQGADQPQHF

v_gene: TRBV19
d_gene: -
j_gene: TRBJ1-2
abundance: once
CDR3nt: TGTGCCAGTAGTATACTCGGGACGCCCGAGTACACCTTC
CDR3aa: CASSILGTPEYTF

v_gene: TRBV6-5
d_gene: -
j_gene: TRBJ1-1
abundance: -
CDR3nt: TGTGCCAGCTCCAGGACTATGAACACTGAAGCTTTCTTT
CDR3aa: CASSRTMNTEAFF

v_gene: TRBV28
d_gene: TRBD1
j_gene: TRBJ1-2
abundance: -
CDR3nt: TGTGCCAGCAGTTTAACAGGGGGCACAACGGGAGGCTACACCTTC
CDR3aa: CASSLTGGTTGGYTF